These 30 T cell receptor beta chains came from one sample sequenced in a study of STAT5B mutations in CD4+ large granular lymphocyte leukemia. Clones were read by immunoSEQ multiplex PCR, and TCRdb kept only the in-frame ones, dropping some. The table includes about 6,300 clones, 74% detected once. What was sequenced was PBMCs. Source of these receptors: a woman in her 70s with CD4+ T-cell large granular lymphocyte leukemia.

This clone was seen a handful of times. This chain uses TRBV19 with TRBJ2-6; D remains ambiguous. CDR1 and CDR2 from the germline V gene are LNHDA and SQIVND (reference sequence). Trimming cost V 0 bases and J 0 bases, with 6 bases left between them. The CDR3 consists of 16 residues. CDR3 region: CASSIDHHSGANVLTF. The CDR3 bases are TGTGCCAGTAGTATAGATCACCACTCTGGGGCCAACGTCCTGACTTTC.

The CDR3 DNA follows: TGTGCCAGCAGTGACAGGGGAAACACCATATATTTT. Translating gives CASSDRGNTIYF. The chain is built from TRBV2 and TRBJ1-3; D unresolved. The CDR3 has 12 residues. The germline CDR1 and CDR2 sequences are SNHLY and FYNNEI. V was pared by 3 bases and J by 4 bases, with 4 bases between.

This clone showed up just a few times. CDR3 sequence reads: CASSLEGYNSPLHF. The CDR3 DNA follows: TGCGCCAGCAGCTTGGAGGGGTATAATTCACCCCTCCACTTT. The chain carries TRBV5-1 and TRBJ1-6; a weak D match, TRBD1 (5 bases). Germline loops: CDR1 SGHRS, CDR2 YFSETQ. The CDR3 sequence is 14 residues long. V was clipped by 0 bases and J by 4 bases, with 5 bases between them.

The CDR3 coding sequence is TGTGCCAGCAGCTTGCGCGGATTCCAAGAGACCCAGTACTTC. Protein sequence: CASSLRGFQETQYF. V is TRBV5-4 and J is TRBJ2-5; D is uncertain. There are 14 residues in the CDR3. V was clipped by 1 base and J by 1 base, with 8 bases between them. Germline assignment: CDR1 SGHNT and CDR2 YYREEE (reference sequence).

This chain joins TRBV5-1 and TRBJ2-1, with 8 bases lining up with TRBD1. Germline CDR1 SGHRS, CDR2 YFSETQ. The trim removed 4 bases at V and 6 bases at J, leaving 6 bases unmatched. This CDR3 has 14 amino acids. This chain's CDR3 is CASSGWTGSNEQFF. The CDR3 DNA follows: TGCGCCAGCAGCGGCTGGACAGGGTCCAATGAGCAGTTCTTC.

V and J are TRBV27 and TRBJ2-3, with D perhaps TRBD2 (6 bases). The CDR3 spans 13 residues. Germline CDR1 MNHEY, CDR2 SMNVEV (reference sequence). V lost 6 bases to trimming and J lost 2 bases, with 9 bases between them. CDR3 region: CASRGGATDTQYF. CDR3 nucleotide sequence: TGTGCCAGCAGAGGCGGGGCCACAGATACGCAGTATTTT.

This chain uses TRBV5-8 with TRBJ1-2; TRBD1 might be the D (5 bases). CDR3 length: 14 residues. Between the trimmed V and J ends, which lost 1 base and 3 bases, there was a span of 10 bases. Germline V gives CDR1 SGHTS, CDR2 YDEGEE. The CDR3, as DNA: TGTGCCAGCAGCTTGCGAGGGGTTGACTATGGCTACACCTTC. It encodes CASSLRGVDYGYTF.

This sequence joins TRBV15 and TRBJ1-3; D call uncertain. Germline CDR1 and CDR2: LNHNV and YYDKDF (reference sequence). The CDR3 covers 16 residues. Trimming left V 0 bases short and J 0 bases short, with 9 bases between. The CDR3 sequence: CATSRDPRTSGNTIYF. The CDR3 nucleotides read TGTGCCACCAGCAGAGATCCCAGGACCTCTGGAAACACCATATATTTT.

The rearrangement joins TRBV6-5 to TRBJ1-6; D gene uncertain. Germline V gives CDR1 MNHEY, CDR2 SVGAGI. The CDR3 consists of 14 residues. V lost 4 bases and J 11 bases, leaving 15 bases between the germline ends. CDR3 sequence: CASSSTPSGTPLHF. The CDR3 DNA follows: TGTGCCAGCAGTTCCACTCCCAGTGGGACACCCCTCCACTTT.

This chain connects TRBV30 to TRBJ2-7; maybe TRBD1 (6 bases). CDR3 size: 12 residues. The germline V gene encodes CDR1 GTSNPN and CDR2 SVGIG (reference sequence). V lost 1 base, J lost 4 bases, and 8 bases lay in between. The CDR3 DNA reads TGTGCCTGGAGTGAGGGGGAATACGAGCAGTACTTC. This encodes CAWSEGEYEQYF.

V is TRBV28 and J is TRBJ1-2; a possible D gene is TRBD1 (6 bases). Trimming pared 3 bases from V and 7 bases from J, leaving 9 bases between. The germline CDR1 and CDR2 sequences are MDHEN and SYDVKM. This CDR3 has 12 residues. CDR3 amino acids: CASSFRGGGYTF. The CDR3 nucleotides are TGTGCCAGCAGTTTCAGGGGAGGTGGCTACACCTTC.

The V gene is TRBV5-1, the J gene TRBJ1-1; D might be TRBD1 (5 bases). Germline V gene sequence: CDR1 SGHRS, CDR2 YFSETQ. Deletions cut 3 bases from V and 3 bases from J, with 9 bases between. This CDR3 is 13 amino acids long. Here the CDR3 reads CASSYDSHTEAFF. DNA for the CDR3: TGCGCCAGCAGCTACGACAGCCACACTGAAGCTTTCTTT.

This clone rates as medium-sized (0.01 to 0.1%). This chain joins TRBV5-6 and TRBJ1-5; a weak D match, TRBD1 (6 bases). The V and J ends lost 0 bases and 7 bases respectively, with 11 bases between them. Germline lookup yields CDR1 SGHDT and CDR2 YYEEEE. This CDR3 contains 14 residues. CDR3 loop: CASSLGPGEQPQHF. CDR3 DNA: TGTGCCAGCAGCTTGGGCCCAGGGGAACAGCCCCAGCATTTT.

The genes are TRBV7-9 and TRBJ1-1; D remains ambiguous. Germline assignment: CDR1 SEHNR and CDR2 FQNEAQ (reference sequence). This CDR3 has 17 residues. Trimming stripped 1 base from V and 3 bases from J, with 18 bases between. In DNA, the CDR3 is TGTGCCAGCAGCTTAGTGAGGGTGAGAGGTTTGCACACTGAAGCTTTCTTT. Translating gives CASSLVRVRGLHTEAFF.

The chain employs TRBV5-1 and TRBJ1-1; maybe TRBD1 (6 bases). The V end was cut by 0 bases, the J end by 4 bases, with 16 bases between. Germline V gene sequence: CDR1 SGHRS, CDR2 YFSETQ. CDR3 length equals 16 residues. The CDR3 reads CASSLATGAGGTEAFF. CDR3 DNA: TGCGCCAGCAGCTTGGCGACAGGAGCGGGGGGCACTGAAGCTTTCTTT.

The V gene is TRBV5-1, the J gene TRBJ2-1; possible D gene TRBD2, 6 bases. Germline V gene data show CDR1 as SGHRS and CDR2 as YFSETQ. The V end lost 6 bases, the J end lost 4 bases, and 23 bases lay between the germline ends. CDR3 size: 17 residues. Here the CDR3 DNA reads TGCGCCAGCATGTCAGGCGTGGTGGCGGGGCCTTACAATGAGCAGTTCTTC. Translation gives CASMSGVVAGPYNEQFF. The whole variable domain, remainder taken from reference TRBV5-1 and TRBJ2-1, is KAGVTQTPRYLIKTRGQQVTLSCSPISGHRSVSWYQQTPGQGLQFLFEYFSETQRNKGNFPGRFSGRQFSNSRSEMNVSTLELGDSALYLCASMSGVVAGPYNEQFFGPGTRLTVL.

Written as DNA, the CDR3 is TGTGCCAGCAGTAAAACAGGGACCTCTGGAAACACCATATATTTT. It codes for CASSKTGTSGNTIYF. This chain uses TRBV28 with TRBJ1-3, with D possibly matching TRBD1 (6 bases). The germline V gene has CDR1 MDHEN and CDR2 SYDVKM. CDR3 length: 15 residues. The V end was cut by 5 bases, the J end by 0 bases, with 11 bases between.

DNA of the CDR3: TGTGCCAGCAGTGCTGCCGGGACAGGGGACTCCTACGAGCAGTACTTC. Protein product: CASSAAGTGDSYEQYF. V and J are TRBV2 and TRBJ2-7; 10 nucleotides agree with TRBD1. Germline V gene sequence: CDR1 SNHLY, CDR2 FYNNEI. J lost 0 bases, V lost 4 bases, and 6 bases had no gene match. The CDR3 has 16 amino acids.

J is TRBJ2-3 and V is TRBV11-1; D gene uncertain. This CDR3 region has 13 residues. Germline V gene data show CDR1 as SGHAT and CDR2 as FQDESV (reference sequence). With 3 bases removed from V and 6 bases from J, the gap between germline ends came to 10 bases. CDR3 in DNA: TGTGCCAGCAGCTTGCTGGTTGGGGATACGCAGTATTTT. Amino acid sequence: CASSLLVGDTQYF. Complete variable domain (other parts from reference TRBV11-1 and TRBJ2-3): EAEVAQSPRYKITEKSQAVAFWCDPISGHATLYWYRQILGQGPELLVQFQDESVVDDSQLPKDRFSAERLKGVDSTLKIQPAELGDSAMYLCASSLLVGDTQYFGPGTRLTVL.

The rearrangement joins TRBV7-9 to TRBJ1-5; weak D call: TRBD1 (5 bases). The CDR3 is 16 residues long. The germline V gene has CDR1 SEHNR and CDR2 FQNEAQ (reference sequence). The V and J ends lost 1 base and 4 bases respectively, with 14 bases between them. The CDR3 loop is CASSLGNAGPNQPQHF. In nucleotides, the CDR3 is TGTGCCAGCAGCTTAGGTAACGCAGGGCCAAATCAGCCCCAGCATTTT.

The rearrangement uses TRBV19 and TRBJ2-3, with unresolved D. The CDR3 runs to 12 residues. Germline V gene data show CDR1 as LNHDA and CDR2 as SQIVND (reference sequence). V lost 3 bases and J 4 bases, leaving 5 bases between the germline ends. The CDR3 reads CASSIWADTQYF. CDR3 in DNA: TGTGCCAGTAGTATCTGGGCAGATACGCAGTATTTT.

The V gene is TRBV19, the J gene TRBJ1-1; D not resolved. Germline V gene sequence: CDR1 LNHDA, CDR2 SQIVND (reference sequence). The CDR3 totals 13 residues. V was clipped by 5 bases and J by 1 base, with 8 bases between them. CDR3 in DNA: TGTGCCAGTAGTTCCAGGAGGAACACTGAAGCTTTCTTT. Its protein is CASSSRRNTEAFF.

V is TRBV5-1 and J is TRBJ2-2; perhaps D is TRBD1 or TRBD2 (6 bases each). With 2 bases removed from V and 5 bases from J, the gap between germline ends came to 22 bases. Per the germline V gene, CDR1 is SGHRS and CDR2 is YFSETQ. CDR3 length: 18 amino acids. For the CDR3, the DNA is TGCGCCAGCAGCTTTAAGGGCTGGGAGGCGAGGGGGACCGGGGAGCTGTTTTTT. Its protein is CASSFKGWEARGTGELFF. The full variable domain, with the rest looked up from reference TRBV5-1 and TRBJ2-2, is KAGVTQTPRYLIKTRGQQVTLSCSPISGHRSVSWYQQTPGQGLQFLFEYFSETQRNKGNFPGRFSGRQFSNSRSEMNVSTLELGDSALYLCASSFKGWEARGTGELFFGEGSRLTVL.

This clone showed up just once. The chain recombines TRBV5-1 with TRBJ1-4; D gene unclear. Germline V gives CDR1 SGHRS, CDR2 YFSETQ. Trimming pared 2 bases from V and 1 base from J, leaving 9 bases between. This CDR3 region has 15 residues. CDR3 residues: CASSFGGRTNEKLFF. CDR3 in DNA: TGCGCCAGCAGCTTTGGCGGGCGAACTAATGAAAAACTGTTTTTT.

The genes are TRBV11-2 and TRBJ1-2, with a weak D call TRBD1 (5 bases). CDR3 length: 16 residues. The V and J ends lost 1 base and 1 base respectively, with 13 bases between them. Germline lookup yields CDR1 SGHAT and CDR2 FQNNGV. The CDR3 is CASSLGAGPINYGYTF. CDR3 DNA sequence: TGTGCCAGCAGCTTAGGAGCGGGACCGATTAACTATGGCTACACCTTC. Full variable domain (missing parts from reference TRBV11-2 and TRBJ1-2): EAGVAQSPRYKIIEKRQSVAFWCNPISGHATLYWYQQILGQGPKLLIQFQNNGVVDDSQLPKDRFSAERLKGVDSTLKIQPAKLEDSAVYLCASSLGAGPINYGYTFGSGTRLTVV.

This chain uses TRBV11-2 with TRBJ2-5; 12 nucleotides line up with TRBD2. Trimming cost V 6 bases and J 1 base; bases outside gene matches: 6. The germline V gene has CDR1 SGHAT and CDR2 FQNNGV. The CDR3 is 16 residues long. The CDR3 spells CASRKTSGSTQETQYF. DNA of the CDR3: TGTGCCAGCAGAAAGACTAGCGGGAGCACCCAAGAGACCCAGTACTTC.

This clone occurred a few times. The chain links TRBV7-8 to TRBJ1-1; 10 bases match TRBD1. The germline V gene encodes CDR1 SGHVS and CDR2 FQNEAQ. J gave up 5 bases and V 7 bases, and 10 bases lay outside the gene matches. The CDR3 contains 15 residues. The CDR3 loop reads CASTFDRGQKTEAFF. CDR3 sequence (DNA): TGTGCCAGCACCTTTGACAGGGGGCAGAAGACTGAAGCTTTCTTT.

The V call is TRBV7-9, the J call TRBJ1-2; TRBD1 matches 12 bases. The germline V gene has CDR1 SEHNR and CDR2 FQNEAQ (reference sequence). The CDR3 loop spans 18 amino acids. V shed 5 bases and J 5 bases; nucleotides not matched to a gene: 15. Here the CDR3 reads CASSLGTGGPSPSYGYTF. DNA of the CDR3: TGTGCCAGCAGCCTTGGGACAGGGGGCCCCTCTCCCTCTTATGGCTACACCTTC.

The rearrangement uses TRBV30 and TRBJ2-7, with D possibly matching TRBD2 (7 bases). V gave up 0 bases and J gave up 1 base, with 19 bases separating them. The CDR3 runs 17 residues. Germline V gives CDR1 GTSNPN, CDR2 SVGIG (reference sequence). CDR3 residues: CAWSVRGAPFFSYEQYF. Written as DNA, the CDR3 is TGTGCCTGGAGTGTACGGGGGGCTCCCTTCTTTTCCTACGAGCAGTACTTC.

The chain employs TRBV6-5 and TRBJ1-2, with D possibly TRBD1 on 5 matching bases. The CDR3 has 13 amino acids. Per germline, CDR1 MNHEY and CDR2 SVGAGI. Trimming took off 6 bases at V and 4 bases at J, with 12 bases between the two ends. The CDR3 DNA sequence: TGTGCCAGCAGCTCGGGACGGCTCTATGGCTACACCTTC. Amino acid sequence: CASSSGRLYGYTF.